The 10 T cell receptor beta chains below come from one sample, sequenced in a study of post-analysis software for immune sequencing data. Notes on the study in general: Five TRBV segments, including TRBV5-6, TRBV5-1 and TRBV20-1, were more frequent in patients than controls.

Their recognized antigens are unknown. Unique molecular identifiers tagged the TCR beta cDNA libraries. MiXCR was run by TCRdb on the PCR reads, yielding one entry per CDR3 protein. Among approximately 770,000 distinct CDR3 sequences listed, 40% to 55% were seen once. Sequenced material: blood. Receptors were obtained from a girl aged 10-17 years with multiple sclerosis.

This chain joins TRBV27 and TRBJ2-3; TRBD2 is a possible D gene (6 bases). Germline values: CDR1 MNHEY, CDR2 SMNVEV (reference sequence). CDR3 length equals 13 residues. The V end was cut by 3 bases, the J end by 9 bases, with 13 bases between. In nucleotides, the CDR3 is TGTGCCAGCAGTTTGGGGACTCAACGAACGCAGTATTTT. It is translated as CASSLGTQRTQYF.

The chain links TRBV6-6 to TRBJ2-5; 9 bases map to TRBD2. Germline V gene sequence: CDR1 MNHNY, CDR2 SVGAGI (reference sequence). J lost 3 bases, V lost 6 bases, and 5 bases had no gene match. CDR3 length: 14 residues. CDR3 in amino acids: CASRPLAGEETQYF. The DNA of the CDR3 is TGTGCCAGCAGACCGTTAGCGGGAGAAGAGACCCAGTACTTC.

V usage is TRBV10-3 and J usage is TRBJ2-3, with D hard to call. Trimming shortened V by 4 bases and J by 0 bases, and 14 bases separated the two germline ends. The germline CDR1 and CDR2 sequences are ENHRY and SYGVKD. This CDR3 comprises 16 residues. The CDR3 spells CAISGGTVTSTDTQYF. CDR3 sequence (DNA): TGTGCCATCAGTGGAGGTACAGTCACTAGCACAGATACGCAGTATTTT.

This clonotype has more than one count but fewer than ten. The chain uses TRBV20-1 and TRBJ2-3; 11 nucleotides line up with TRBD2. The CDR3 spans 16 residues. V was clipped by 2 bases and J by 8 bases; unmatched bases: 12. CDR1 and CDR2 (germline): DFQATT, SNEGSKA (reference sequence). The CDR3 bases are TGCAGTGCTAGACCCCCGGGACTAGCGGACTATTCTACGCAGTATTTT. This gives the protein CSARPPGLADYSTQYF.

The chain links TRBV4-3 to TRBJ2-7; no reliable D call. With 1 base removed from V and 1 base from J, the gap between germline ends came to 8 bases. CDR1 is LGHNA and CDR2 is YSLEER in the germline V gene. The CDR3 covers 14 residues. The CDR3 here is CASSQVLGSYEQYF. The CDR3 nucleotides read TGCGCCAGCAGCCAAGTTCTGGGTTCCTACGAGCAGTACTTC.

V gene TRBV3-1 combines with J gene TRBJ2-1; D may be TRBD2 (5 bases). The CDR3 is 12 amino acids. Trimming pared 0 bases from V and 15 bases from J, leaving 12 bases between. The germline V gene encodes CDR1 LGHDT and CDR2 YNNKEL (reference sequence). CDR3 sequence (DNA): TGTGCCAGCAGCCAAGATGTCCAGCGGCCGTTCTTC. Amino acids: CASSQDVQRPFF.

This clonotype was recorded once. It is likely a read error, because the conserved phenylalanine at the end of the CDR3 is missing. The chain recombines TRBV15 with TRBJ1-2, with a possible D match to TRBD1 (5 bases). Germline V lookup: CDR1 LNHNV, CDR2 YYDKDF (reference sequence). The CDR3 is made up of 14 amino acids. Deletions cut 4 bases from V and 5 bases from J, with 14 bases between. The CDR3, as DNA: TGTGCCACCAGCACTGACAGTACTTATTATGGCTACACCTGC. Translation gives CATSTDSTYYGYTC.

The genes are TRBV11-2 and TRBJ2-1; 11 bases map to TRBD2. V lost 0 bases, J lost 3 bases, and 13 bases stayed unmatched. The CDR3 is made up of 20 amino acids. From germline, CDR1 is SGHAT and CDR2 FQNNGV. In DNA form, the CDR3 reads TGTGCCAGCAGCTTAGATTGGTCTAGCGGGAGGATATCCTACTACAATGAGCAGTTCTTC. It codes for CASSLDWSSGRISYYNEQFF.

This chain uses TRBV20-1 with TRBJ2-5; 8 bases align to TRBD2. With V trimmed by 5 bases and J by 1 base, 3 bases remained unmatched. CDR1 DFQATT and CDR2 SNEGSKA come from the germline V gene (reference sequence). The CDR3 has 13 amino acids. CDR3 bases: TGCAGTGCTTCGACTAGCGCCCAAGAGACCCAGTACTTC. Protein sequence: CSASTSAQETQYF.

In this sample, this clonotype turned up a few times. V and J are TRBV6-5 and TRBJ1-2, with TRBD1 as a possible D gene (6 bases). CDR1 is MNHEY, CDR2 SVGAGI, per germline. The CDR3 is made up of 14 amino acids. Trimming removed 0 bases from V and 8 bases from J, with 13 bases in between. CDR3 coding DNA: TGTGCCAGCAGTTACTCAAGGACAGAGCGCGGCTACACCTTC. Translated: CASSYSRTERGYTF.